This T cell receptor beta chain was sequenced in a study of T cell responses to AZD1222 COVID-19 vaccine. Germline CDR1 SGHAT, CDR2 FQNNGV. Trimming removed 6 bases from V and 1 base from J, with 9 bases in between. The CDR3 has 13 amino acids. Generated by immunoSEQ multiplex PCR, the TCRdb table keeps only in-frame clones and is missing some. The top ten clones hold around 0.5% of a sample with fewer than 300,000 clones, approximately 93% of them seen once. The J gene is TRBJ1-2, the V gene TRBV11-2; TRBD1 is a possible D gene (5 bases). The sequenced sample was peripheral blood, obtained on day 0 of AZD1222 vaccination. The sequence was obtained from an adult in good health. The CDR3 DNA reads as TGTGCCAGCAGTCCAGGGATTAACTATGGCTACACCTTC. Its protein is CASSPGINYGYTF.